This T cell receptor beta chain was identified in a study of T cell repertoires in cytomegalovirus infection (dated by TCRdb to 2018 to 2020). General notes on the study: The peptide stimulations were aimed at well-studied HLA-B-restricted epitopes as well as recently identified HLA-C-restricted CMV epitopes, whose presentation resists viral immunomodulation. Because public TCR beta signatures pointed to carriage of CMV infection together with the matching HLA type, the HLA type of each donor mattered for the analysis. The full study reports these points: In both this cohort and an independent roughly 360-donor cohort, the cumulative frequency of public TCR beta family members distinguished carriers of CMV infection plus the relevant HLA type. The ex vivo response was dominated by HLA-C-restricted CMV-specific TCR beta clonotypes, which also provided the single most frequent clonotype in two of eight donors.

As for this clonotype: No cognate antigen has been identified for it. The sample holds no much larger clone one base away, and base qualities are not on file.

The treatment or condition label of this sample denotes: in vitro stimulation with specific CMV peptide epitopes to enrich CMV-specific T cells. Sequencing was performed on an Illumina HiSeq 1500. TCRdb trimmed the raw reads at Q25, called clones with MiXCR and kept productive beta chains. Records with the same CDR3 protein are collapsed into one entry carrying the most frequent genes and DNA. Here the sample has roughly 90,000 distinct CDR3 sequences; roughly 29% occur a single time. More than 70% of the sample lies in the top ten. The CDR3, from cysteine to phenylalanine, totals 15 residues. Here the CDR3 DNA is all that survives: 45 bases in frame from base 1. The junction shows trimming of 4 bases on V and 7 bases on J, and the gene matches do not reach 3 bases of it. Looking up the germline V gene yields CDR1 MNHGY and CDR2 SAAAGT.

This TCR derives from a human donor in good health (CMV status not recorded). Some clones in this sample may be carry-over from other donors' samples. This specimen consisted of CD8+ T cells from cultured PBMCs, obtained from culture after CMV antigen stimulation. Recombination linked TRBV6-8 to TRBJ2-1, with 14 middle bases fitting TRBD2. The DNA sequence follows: TGTGCCAGCAGTTCGGGACTAGCGGGGGTAAATGAGCAGTTCTTC. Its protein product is CASSSGLAGVNEQFF.